Listed below are T cell receptor beta chains from one sample, sequenced in a study of T cell changes during pregnancy in multiple sclerosis. The table came from immunoSEQ multiplex PCR; TCRdb's copy has only in-frame clones and leaves some out. The repertoire holds 68,000 or so clones, 91% seen once, with 0.86% in the top ten. The starting material was peripheral blood, obtained in the second trimester of pregnancy. Receptor source: a female donor with multiple sclerosis, enrolled in a pregnancy study. CDR3s include the opening cysteine and the closing phenylalanine or tryptophan.

v_call cdr3_aa
TRBV11-3 CASSLRTGGTTEAFF
TRBV7-3 CASSYLAGETQYF
TRBV9 CASSVAPLAGGLETQYF
TRBV7-2 CASTLIGQGVSEAFF
TRBV29-1 CSVSAGMANYGYTF
TRBV7-2 CASSLNPSGSTDTQYF
TRBV25-1 CASSSRTAQETQYF
TRBV27 CASSPSRTGGHNYGYTF
TRBV7-8 CASSLLYPGQKNEKLFF
TRBV6-5 CASSQDRFSPLHF
TRBV23-1 CASSQSGGSDTIYF
TRBV19 CASAESSYNEQFF
TRBV6-5 CASSYALVRETQYF
TRBV9 CASSVSRGGYYNEQFF
TRBV19 CASSIAGTSEQYF
TRBV13 CASSLGADRGTEAFF
TRBV9 CASTGGDGLNTEAFF
TRBV29-1 CSVATGGNTEAFF
TRBV6-6 CASTQTGGGETQYF
TRBV5-1 CASSSSGGTSYEQYF
TRBV11-2 CASSSYRDEAFF
TRBV19 CASSLAQGAYGYTF
TRBV6-1 CASSALTQGTDTQYF